This T cell receptor beta chain was found in a study of response to subunit inactivated influenza vaccine. Whole-study results and caveats: Each seasonal influenza vaccination, the authors suggested, recruits few new T cells.

MiXCR was run by TCRdb on the RT-PCR reads, yielding one entry per CDR3 protein. Seen here are under 200,000 distinct CDR3 sequences, approximately 11% observed once, and the top ten hold around 33%. Remarks on this clonotype: Its antigen is undetermined.

After removal of 3 bases from V and 8 bases from J, the junction contained 12 bases not matched to a gene. The CDR3 loop spans 15 amino acids. CDR1 DFQATT and CDR2 SNEGSKA come from the germline V gene (reference sequence). The chain joins TRBV20-1 to TRBJ2-1, with TRBD1 matching over 8 bases. Sequenced material: CD8+ T cells sorted from PBMCs, taken less than 30 months after vaccination. This receptor was obtained from a man between 50 and 69 years old who received an inactivated influenza vaccine. The CDR3 sequence is CSARATGELFDEQFF. The CDR3 DNA reads as TGCAGTGCTAGGGCGACAGGGGAACTCTTCGATGAGCAGTTCTTC.